The 24 T cell receptor beta chains below all came from one sample that was sequenced in a study. TCRdb called the 5' RACE reads again in MiXCR, with one record for every CDR3 protein. The sample lists about 41,000 distinct CDR3 sequences, just under 30% occurring once. The sequencing sample was made of memory CD4+ T cells sorted from a lymph node. Specified subset: memory CD4+ T cells, CD4+CD45RO+CD25-. These receptors all come from a female donor with breast cancer.

J is TRBJ1-4 and V is TRBV10-1; TRBD1 matches 7 bases. This CDR3 spans 8 amino acids. Germline V gives CDR1 WNHNN, CDR2 SYGVQD (reference sequence). Trimming removed 10 bases from V and 15 bases from J; junction bases left unmatched: 2. The CDR3 DNA is TGCGCCACCCAGGGGGTGTTTTTT. Amino acids: CATQGVFF.

The chain recombines TRBV6-2 or TRBV6-3 with TRBJ2-1, with D tentatively TRBD2 (6 bases). Trimming took off 0 bases at V and 4 bases at J, with 19 bases between the two ends. This CDR3 has 18 residues. Germline V CDR1 and CDR2: MNHEY, SVGEGT. CDR3 region: CASSYSLNAEGTYNEQFF. The DNA of the CDR3 is TGTGCCAGCAGTTACTCCCTCAACGCGGAGGGCACTTACAATGAGCAGTTCTTC.

This clonotype turned up a few times. The rearrangement uses TRBV20-1 and TRBJ2-1; D gene ambiguous. CDR1 is DFQATT, CDR2 SNEGSKA, per germline (reference sequence). The V gene lost 0 bases and the J gene lost 5 bases, with 8 bases spanning the gap. CDR3 size: 13 residues. The CDR3 spells CSARDYVNNEQFF. The CDR3 region has the DNA TGCAGTGCTAGAGACTATGTAAACAATGAGCAGTTCTTC.

The V and J genes are TRBV6-1 and TRBJ2-7; 8 positions match TRBD2. The CDR3 loop spans 16 amino acids. Germline values: CDR1 MNHNS, CDR2 SASEGT. V trimming: 6 bases; J trimming: 7 bases; junction bases outside the gene matches: 17. CDR3 coding DNA: TGTGCCAGCAGGGGAAGTGTGCGGGGGGCGATGGCTGAGCAGTACTTC. Encoded protein: CASRGSVRGAMAEQYF.

As regards this clonotype: The junction differs from germline at one of its ends, possibly a read error. This rearrangement joins TRBV2 to TRBJ2-2; tentatively, D is TRBD1 (5 bases). This CDR3 region has 15 residues. Germline V gene lookup returns CDR1 SNHLY and CDR2 FYNNEI. The CDR3 DNA reads as TGTGCCGGCAGTGGGGCGAGACATATCACCGGGGAGCTGTTTTTT. Amino acid sequence: CAGSGARHITGELFF.

The chain employs TRBV6-5 and TRBJ2-5; D gene uncertain. The CDR3 covers 13 residues. Trimming took 6 bases from V and 0 from J, leaving 8 bases between them. Germline V gene lookup returns CDR1 MNHEY and CDR2 SVGAGI. The CDR3 nucleotides are TGTGCCAGCAGCCCCGGACACCAAGAGACCCAGTACTTC. It specifies CASSPGHQETQYF.

The rearrangement uses TRBV28 and TRBJ2-5, with unresolved D. Germline V gives CDR1 MDHEN, CDR2 SYDVKM. CDR3 length: 12 residues. Trimming stripped 6 bases from V and 1 base from J, with 6 bases between. Here the CDR3 reads CASRGLQETQYF. In DNA form, the CDR3 reads TGTGCCAGCAGAGGCCTCCAAGAGACCCAGTACTTC.

A few counts support this clonotype. The rearrangement uses TRBV28 and TRBJ1-2, with unresolved D. The CDR3 totals 9 residues. CDR1 and CDR2 (germline): MDHEN, SYDVKM. V was cut by 8 bases and J by 4 bases, with 2 bases left in between. The CDR3 DNA follows: TGTGCCAGCGGCTATGGCTACACCTTC. Amino acid sequence: CASGYGYTF.

This clonotype has only a few counts. This chain joins TRBV7-2 and TRBJ2-3; possibly TRBD1 or TRBD2 for D (6 bases each). Per the germline V gene, CDR1 is SGHTA and CDR2 is FQGNSA. The CDR3 contains 15 residues. V was clipped by 6 bases and J by 1 base, with 14 bases between them. As DNA, the CDR3 is TGTGCCAGCAGTTTGGGGGGCACTCGCACAGATACGCAGTATTTT. It codes for CASSLGGTRTDTQYF.

This clonotype turned up a few times. This sequence joins TRBV28 and TRBJ2-7; 10 bases align to TRBD2. The V segment lost 5 bases and the J segment 2 bases; nucleotides outside the gene matches: 6. The V gene's germline CDR1 is MDHEN and CDR2 SYDVKM. This CDR3 has 15 amino acids. DNA of the CDR3: TGTGCCAGCAGTCTGACTAGCGGGTCCCCCTACGAGCAGTACTTC. Protein: CASSLTSGSPYEQYF.

With regard to this clonotype: A junction end diverges from the germline sequence, so it may reflect a read error. The rearrangement joins TRBV6-5 to TRBJ2-2, with D possibly matching TRBD2 (6 bases). There are 16 residues in the CDR3. Looked up from germline, CDR1 is MNHEY and CDR2 is SVGAGI. The CDR3 here is CASSYAPRENTGELFF. The CDR3, as DNA: TGTGCCAGTAGTTACGCCCCGCGGGAGAACACCGGGGAGCTGTTTTTT.

The genes are TRBV5-1 and TRBJ2-5; the match to TRBD1 covers 7 bases. V dropped 0 bases and J dropped 7; count of bases not matched to a gene: 6. This CDR3 spans 14 amino acids. Germline V gene data show CDR1 as SGHRS and CDR2 as YFSETQ. CDR3 sequence reads: CASSLDRAGGTQYF. CDR3 in DNA: TGCGCCAGCAGCTTGGATAGGGCAGGGGGGACCCAGTACTTC.

This rearrangement joins TRBV11-2 to TRBJ1-1; no clear D. Germline CDR1 SGHAT, CDR2 FQNNGV. This CDR3 contains 13 residues. Trimming removed 8 bases from V and 5 bases from J, with 15 bases in between. This CDR3 reads CASHRLVGTEAFF. CDR3 nucleotide sequence: TGTGCCAGCCACCGACTCGTCGGGACTGAAGCTTTCTTT.

The rearrangement links TRBV28 to TRBJ2-4, with D maybe TRBD1 (6 bases). Per the germline V gene, CDR1 is MDHEN and CDR2 is SYDVKM. The CDR3 sequence is 14 residues long. Trimming shortened V by 2 bases and J by 4 bases, and 9 bases separated the two germline ends. CDR3 amino acids: CASSLEQGKNIQYF. The CDR3 DNA is TGTGCCAGCAGTTTAGAACAGGGTAAAAACATTCAGTACTTC.

As to this clonotype: This CDR3 fails to terminate in the conserved phenylalanine or tryptophan, so it likely reflects a read error. The CDR3 spells CAISESRDTGELFS. The CDR3 coding sequence is TGTGCCATCAGTGAGTCTAGAGACACCGGGGAGCTGTTTTCT. The rearrangement joins TRBV10-3 to TRBJ2-2; D gene unclear. The CDR3 length is 14 residues. V lost 0 bases and J lost 3, with 5 bases in between. Per the germline V gene, CDR1 is ENHRY and CDR2 is SYGVKD.

V gene TRBV5-1 combines with J gene TRBJ2-3; D possibly corresponds to TRBD2 (6 bases). This CDR3 contains 14 residues. Germline CDR1 SGHRS, CDR2 YFSETQ. Trimming removed 4 bases at V and 1 base at J, with 10 bases between. The CDR3 coding sequence is TGCGCCAGCAGCAGGACGGGGGGCACAGATACGCAGTATTTT. It specifies CASSRTGGTDTQYF.

The J gene is TRBJ1-2, the V gene TRBV2, with D possibly being TRBD1 (5 bases). Germline V lookup: CDR1 SNHLY, CDR2 FYNNEI. This CDR3 has 14 residues. The germline V and J ends were trimmed by 7 bases and 8 bases, with 20 bases remaining between them. CDR3 DNA sequence: TGTGCCAGCACCCTACAGGAGGGGATTAACGGCTACACCTTC. This encodes CASTLQEGINGYTF.

This clonotype was seen only a few times. The genes are TRBV5-6 and TRBJ2-3; 7 nucleotides line up with TRBD1. The V segment lost 5 bases and the J segment 2 bases; nucleotides outside the gene matches: 8. This CDR3 is 15 amino acids long. From germline, CDR1 is SGHDT and CDR2 YYEEEE. DNA for the CDR3: TGTGCCAGCAGTCTATTAGGACAGGCCACAGATACGCAGTATTTT. This sequence encodes CASSLLGQATDTQYF.

Only a few counts were recorded for this clonotype. The chain links TRBV9 to TRBJ2-3, with a tentative D call TRBD2 (6 bases). Trimming removed 0 bases at V and 6 bases at J, with 11 bases between. Germline loops: CDR1 SGDLS, CDR2 YYNGEE. The CDR3 has 14 residues. CDR3 residues: CASSVEGGGDTQYF. CDR3 coding DNA: TGTGCCAGCAGCGTAGAGGGAGGAGGGGATACGCAGTATTTT.

The chain recombines TRBV27 with TRBJ2-2; D remains unclear. CDR3 length: 12 amino acids. The V and J ends lost 2 bases and 6 bases respectively, with 4 bases between them. Germline V CDR1 and CDR2: MNHEY, SMNVEV (reference sequence). CDR3 sequence: CASSLVSGELFF. CDR3 coding DNA: TGTGCCAGCAGTTTAGTATCCGGGGAGCTGTTTTTT.

This clonotype was seen a few times. This chain uses TRBV29-1 with TRBJ2-1, with 11 bases identical to TRBD1. The CDR3 contains 13 residues. Trimming at V came to 6 bases and at J to 4 bases, leaving 2 bases not matched to a gene. Germline CDR1 reads SQVTM; CDR2 reads ANQGSEA. The CDR3 sequence: CSVGQGGYNEQFF. The CDR3 DNA follows: TGCAGCGTGGGACAGGGGGGTTACAATGAGCAGTTCTTC.

In its sample, this clonotype ranks as medium-sized (0.01 to 0.1%). The CDR3 nucleotides are TGTGCCAGCAGTTATAAACGGGGAGATACGCAGTATTTT. Protein sequence: CASSYKRGDTQYF. The chain recombines TRBV27 with TRBJ2-3; maybe TRBD2 (5 bases). The CDR3 consists of 13 residues. Trimming removed 4 bases at V and 5 bases at J, with 10 bases between. Germline V CDR1 and CDR2: MNHEY, SMNVEV (reference sequence).

This clonotype was observed once. The chain employs TRBV7-8 and TRBJ2-7; D might be TRBD1 or TRBD2, each matching 5 bases. This CDR3 is built from 18 residues. V was shortened by 1 base and J by 7 bases, with 26 bases between the two germline ends. Germline values: CDR1 SGHVS, CDR2 FQNEAQ. The CDR3 sequence: CASSLDYPAPGRPSEQYF. The CDR3 DNA is TGTGCCAGCAGCTTAGATTATCCTGCTCCGGGACGTCCTAGTGAGCAGTACTTC. Filled out from reference TRBV7-8 and TRBJ2-7, the complete variable domain reads GAGVSQSPRYKVAKRGQDVALRCDPISGHVSLFWYQQALGQGPEFLTYFQNEAQLDKSGLPSDRFFAERPEGSVSTLKIQRTQQEDSAVYLCASSLDYPAPGRPSEQYFGPGTRLTVT.

V usage is TRBV6-1 and J usage is TRBJ1-1; D gene unclear. V was clipped by 8 bases and J by 6 bases, with 22 bases between them. Looked up from germline, CDR1 is MNHNS and CDR2 is SASEGT. CDR3 length: 15 amino acids. The CDR3 nucleotides read TGTGCCAGCGGTACGTCTCCATTGGGAGTTGCTGAAGCTTTCTTT. Protein sequence: CASGTSPLGVAEAFF.